This T cell receptor beta chain came from a study of T cell repertoires in cytomegalovirus infection. Whole-study context: From public TCR beta signatures came an indication of both CMV infection and matching HLA type.

Each CDR3 protein gets one entry after TCRdb re-called the reads with MiXCR. The table shows about 130,000 distinct CDR3 sequences, with almost 9% occurring only once. The CDR3 is made up of 14 amino acids. Trimming at V came to 5 bases and at J to 2 bases, leaving 5 bases not matched to a gene. CDR1 is LGHDT, CDR2 YNNKEL, per germline (reference sequence). General study points: The ex vivo response was dominated by HLA-C-restricted CMV-specific TCR beta clonotypes. Carriage of CMV together with the relevant HLA was identifiable through cumulative public TCR beta family frequency.

This clonotype has ten or more counts. The antigen is undetermined. The TCR was taken from a human donor in good health (CMV status not recorded). Some clones in this sample may be carry-over from other donors' samples. What was sequenced was PBMCs. The gene calls are TRBV3-1 and TRBJ1-2; 7 bases are shared with TRBD1. CDR3 in DNA: TGTGCCAGCAGCATCCCGGGACAGAACTATGGCTACACCTTC. This translates into CASSIPGQNYGYTF.